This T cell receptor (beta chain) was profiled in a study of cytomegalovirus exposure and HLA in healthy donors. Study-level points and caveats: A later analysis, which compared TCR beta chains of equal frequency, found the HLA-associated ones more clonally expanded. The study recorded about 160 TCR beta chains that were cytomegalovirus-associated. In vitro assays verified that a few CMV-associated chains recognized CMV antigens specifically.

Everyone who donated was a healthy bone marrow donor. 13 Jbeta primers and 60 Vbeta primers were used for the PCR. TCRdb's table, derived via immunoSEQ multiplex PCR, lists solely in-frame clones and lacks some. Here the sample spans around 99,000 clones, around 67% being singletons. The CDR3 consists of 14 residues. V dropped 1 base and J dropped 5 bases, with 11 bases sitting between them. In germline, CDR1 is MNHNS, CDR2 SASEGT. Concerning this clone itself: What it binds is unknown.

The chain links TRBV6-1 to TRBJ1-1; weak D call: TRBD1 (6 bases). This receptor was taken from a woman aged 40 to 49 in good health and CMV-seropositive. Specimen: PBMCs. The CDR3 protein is CASSEGRGRTEAFF. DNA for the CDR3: TGTGCCAGCAGTGAAGGCAGGGGTCGGACTGAAGCTTTCTTT.